These 18 T cell receptor beta chains came from one sample sequenced in a study of shared clonotypes between healthy human individuals. Clones were read by immunoSEQ multiplex PCR, and TCRdb kept only the in-frame ones, dropping some. Here the sample spans roughly 2.1 million clones, approximately 94% being singletons. Naive CD8 populations comprised CD45RO-negative cells positively selected for CCR7, excluding terminally differentiated effector memory CD45RA+ cells. The sample was naive CD8+ T cells from PBMCs. These receptors originate from a young man in good health. Some clones in this sample may be carry-over from other donors' samples.

Only one count was recorded for this clone. The chain combines TRBV27 with TRBJ2-1, with 9 bases identical to TRBD2. Germline V CDR1 and CDR2: MNHEY, SMNVEV (reference sequence). The CDR3 has 15 amino acids. V shed 3 bases and J 7 bases; nucleotides not matched to a gene: 7. For the CDR3, the DNA is TGTGCCAGCAGTTTCGCGGGAGGGCCTTCTAATGAGCAGTTCTTC. Translated: CASSFAGGPSNEQFF.

In this sample, this clone turned up once. The gene calls are TRBV7-9 and TRBJ2-2, with D possibly being TRBD2 (6 bases). The V end was cut by 5 bases, the J end by 6 bases, with 13 bases between. Germline V CDR1 and CDR2: SEHNR, FQNEAQ (reference sequence). This CDR3 contains 14 residues. The DNA for the CDR3 is TGTGCCAGCAGCCAGGTCGGGGGAGCCGGGGAGCTGTTTTTT. Residues: CASSQVGGAGELFF.

The CDR3 DNA sequence: TGTGCCAGCAGCTTTACCGGGACTAGCTTCACAGATACGCAGTATTTT. It specifies CASSFTGTSFTDTQYF. The chain couples TRBV9 to TRBJ2-3; TRBD2 aligns across 9 bases. Trimming cost V 4 bases and J 2 bases; bases outside gene matches: 8. Germline loops: CDR1 SGDLS, CDR2 YYNGEE. The CDR3 is made up of 16 amino acids.

A single count supports this clone. The rearrangement uses TRBV9 and TRBJ2-2, with TRBD2 identical over 7 bases. The CDR3 sequence is 16 residues long. V lost 7 bases and J lost 0; bases outside the gene matches: 9. The germline V gene has CDR1 SGDLS and CDR2 YYNGEE. Here the CDR3 DNA reads TGTGCCAGCGACCCATGGGGGGGGGCGAACACCGGGGAGCTGTTTTTT. This codes for CASDPWGGANTGELFF.

This chain uses TRBV29-1 with TRBJ2-7; D may be TRBD1 (6 bases). Germline CDR1 is SQVTM and CDR2 is ANQGSEA. The V and J ends lost 0 bases and 7 bases respectively, with 10 bases between them. This CDR3 has 12 amino acids. DNA of the CDR3: TGCAGCGTTGAAGATTTGGACAGTGAGCAGTACTTC. It codes for CSVEDLDSEQYF.

The rearrangement uses TRBV28 and TRBJ1-4; 7 bases line up with TRBD1. After removal of 6 bases from V and 17 bases from J, the junction contained 15 bases not matched to a gene. The CDR3 is made up of 13 amino acids. CDR1 MDHEN and CDR2 SYDVKM come from the germline V gene. CDR3: CASSPNPGTAAFF. CDR3 nucleotide sequence: TGTGCCAGCAGCCCAAACCCCGGGACAGCCGCATTTTTT. Full variable domain (outside the CDR3, taken from reference TRBV28 and TRBJ1-4): DVKVTQSSRYLVKRTGEKVFLECVQDMDHENMFWYRQDPGLGLRLIYFSYDVKMKEKGDIPEGYSVSREKKERFSLILESASTNQTSMYLCASSPNPGTAAFFGSGTQLSVL.

DNA of the CDR3: TGTGCCAGCAGCGACGGGACAGGGGCCGAGCAGTACTTC. It translates to CASSDGTGAEQYF. V usage is TRBV13 and J usage is TRBJ2-7; TRBD1 agrees at 10 bases. Germline lookup yields CDR1 PRHDT and CDR2 FYEKMQ (reference sequence). The length of the CDR3 is 13 residues. V shed 5 bases and J 6 bases; nucleotides not matched to a gene: 4.

V and J are TRBV5-1 and TRBJ2-1; TRBD1 matches at 7 bases. This CDR3 comprises 16 residues. Germline trimming cut 4 bases from V and 3 bases from J; bases unmatched to any gene: 10. CDR1 and CDR2 from the germline V gene are SGHRS and YFSETQ. CDR3 bases: TGCGCCAGCAGCCTGGCAATACAGGGGTTCTACAATGAGCAGTTCTTC. It is translated as CASSLAIQGFYNEQFF.

The chain joins TRBV13 to TRBJ2-7; 8 positions agree with TRBD2. The V gene's germline CDR1 is PRHDT and CDR2 FYEKMQ (reference sequence). J lost 0 bases, V lost 4 bases, and 11 bases had no gene match. The length of the CDR3 is 17 residues. The CDR3 reads CASSSRATSDSSYEQYF. DNA of the CDR3: TGTGCCAGCAGCTCCCGTGCGACTAGCGACAGCTCCTACGAGCAGTACTTC. Full variable domain (outside the CDR3, taken from reference TRBV13 and TRBJ2-7): AAGVIQSPRHLIKEKRETATLKCYPIPRHDTVYWYQQGPGQDPQFLISFYEKMQSDKGSIPDRFSAQQFSDYHSELNMSSLELGDSALYFCASSSRATSDSSYEQYFGPGTRLTVT.

Concerning this clone: In the same sample, other DNA sequences code for this CDR3. This rearrangement joins TRBV9 to TRBJ2-3; D not certain. The CDR3 totals 13 residues. Germline assignment: CDR1 SGDLS and CDR2 YYNGEE. V shed 0 bases and J shed 4 bases, with 6 bases lying between them. The CDR3 DNA reads as TGTGCCAGCAGCGTAGCAAGAGCAGATACGCAGTATTTT. Protein: CASSVARADTQYF.

The rearrangement links TRBV27 to TRBJ2-7; D may be TRBD1 (6 bases). The CDR3 has 15 amino acids. In germline, CDR1 is MNHEY, CDR2 SMNVEV (reference sequence). V shed 2 bases and J shed 0 bases, with 11 bases lying between them. The CDR3 nucleotides are TGTGCCAGCAGTTTACGGCAGGGGTCCTCCTACGAGCAGTACTTC. Amino acid sequence: CASSLRQGSSYEQYF.

The chain joins TRBV9 to TRBJ1-5, with 7 bases that match TRBD1. From germline, CDR1 is SGDLS and CDR2 YYNGEE. J was trimmed by 5 bases and V by 4 bases; bases with no gene match: 9. The CDR3 runs to 15 residues. The CDR3 region is CASSPRDSLDQPQHF. The DNA for the CDR3 is TGTGCCAGCAGCCCCCGGGACAGCCTCGATCAGCCCCAGCATTTT. Supplemented by reference TRBV9 and TRBJ1-5, the full variable domain reads DSGVTQTPKHLITATGQRVTLRCSPRSGDLSVYWYQQSLDQGLQFLIQYYNGEERAKGNILERFSAQQFPDLHSELNLSSLELGDSALYFCASSPRDSLDQPQHFGDGTRLSIL.

V is TRBV5-8 and J is TRBJ2-4; the match to TRBD1 covers 10 bases. CDR1 SGHTS and CDR2 YDEGEE come from the germline V gene. The CDR3 has 19 residues. V dropped 0 bases and J dropped 0; count of bases not matched to a gene: 9. The CDR3 DNA sequence: TGTGCCAGCAGCTTGGATGGGACAGGGGATATCCTAGCCAAAAACATTCAGTACTTC. This encodes CASSLDGTGDILAKNIQYF. The whole variable domain, remainder taken from reference TRBV5-8 and TRBJ2-4, is EAGVTQSPTHLIKTRGQQATLRCSPISGHTSVYWYQQALGLGLQFLLWYDEGEERNRGNFPPRFSGRQFPNYSSELNVNALELEDSALYLCASSLDGTGDILAKNIQYFGAGTRLSVL.

This CDR3 reads CASSQPGGASTEAFF. CDR3 nucleotide sequence: TGTGCCAGCAGTCAACCAGGGGGCGCAAGCACTGAAGCTTTCTTT. The chain uses TRBV6-5 and TRBJ1-1; TRBD1 aligns across 8 bases. V trimming: 5 bases; J trimming: 4 bases; junction bases outside the gene matches: 9. Germline CDR1 MNHEY, CDR2 SVGAGI. The CDR3 loop spans 15 amino acids.

The chain uses TRBV28 and TRBJ1-4; D call uncertain. This CDR3 comprises 14 residues. Trimming cost V 6 bases and J 5 bases, with 13 bases left between them. The V gene's germline CDR1 is MDHEN and CDR2 SYDVKM. The CDR3 here is CASRNRVINEKLFF. The CDR3 nucleotides are TGTGCCAGCAGAAACCGGGTGATAAATGAAAAACTGTTTTTT.

This chain links TRBV27 with TRBJ2-7; 8 bases agree with TRBD1. CDR3 length equals 16 residues. Looked up from germline, CDR1 is MNHEY and CDR2 is SMNVEV (reference sequence). V dropped 3 bases and J dropped 2; count of bases not matched to a gene: 9. This CDR3 is CASSFSGGDLPYEQYF. CDR3 bases: TGTGCCAGCAGTTTTTCAGGGGGCGATCTACCCTACGAGCAGTACTTC.

The CDR3 nucleotides read TGCGCCAGCAACAACCGGGACTATGGGACCGGGGAGCTGTTTTTT. Translated, it gives CASNNRDYGTGELFF. The J gene is TRBJ2-2, the V gene TRBV5-1, with 7 bases identical to TRBD2. Germline trimming cut 6 bases from V and 5 bases from J; bases unmatched to any gene: 10. Germline CDR1 and CDR2: SGHRS and YFSETQ. This CDR3 is 15 amino acids long.

The chain is built from TRBV5-1 and TRBJ2-2; 8 bases agree with TRBD1. The junction had 6 bases not matched to a gene; V was cut back by 1 base and J by 4 bases. Germline loops: CDR1 SGHRS, CDR2 YFSETQ. The CDR3 sequence is 16 residues long. CDR3 nucleotides: TGCGCCAGCAGCTTGATCGGACAGGGACTCACCGGGGAGCTGTTTTTT. Its translation is CASSLIGQGLTGELFF.